Following are 2 T cell receptor beta chains from one sample sequenced in a study of cytomegalovirus exposure and HLA in healthy donors. 60 Vbeta and 13 Jbeta primers were used in PCR. TCRdb's copy holds only in-frame clones and misses some; the assay was immunoSEQ multiplex PCR. The data show 110,000 or so clones, around 76% seen once. Sequencing input: PBMCs. The receptors originated from a man between 50 and 59 years old in good health and CMV-seropositive.

CDR3 bases: TGTGCCACCTCCTCCGGACAGGCATACAATGAGCAGTTCTTC. Its translation is CATSSGQAYNEQFF. The chain carries TRBV10-3 and TRBJ2-1; 7 bases are a match to TRBD1. This CDR3 contains 14 residues. From germline, CDR1 is ENHRY and CDR2 SYGVKD. Unmatched junction bases numbered 10, after V lost 10 bases and J lost 4 bases.

On this clone: A far more abundant clone sits one base away, making this likely a read error. The same CDR3 is also encoded by other DNA sequences in this sample. This chain links TRBV10-2 with TRBJ2-3; a possible D gene is TRBD2 (5 bases). Trimming left V 5 bases short and J 6 bases short, with 12 bases between. The CDR3 spans 13 residues. CDR1 and CDR2 from the germline V gene are WSHSY and SAAADI. The CDR3, as DNA: TGCGCCAGCAGTCTCTTAGCGAGGGATACGCAGTATTTT. This gives the protein CASSLLARDTQYF.